This record concerns one T cell receptor beta chain sequence. Its antigen is not yet known. It has no much larger one-base neighbor in the sample; base qualities were not kept. Ficoll-Paque density gradient centrifugation was used to isolate PBMCs. These data originate in a study of T-cell memory formation after mild COVID-19 (dated by TCRdb to 2020 to 2023). Study-level background: TCR sequence clusters from the two donors were found to be largely donor specific. T-cell clones expanding and contracting after mild COVID-19 in a couple of donors were tracked by longitudinal TCRalpha and TCRbeta repertoire sequencing. Two young, previously healthy adult volunteers, one female and one male, were included in the cohort.

At the junction V is shortened by 4 bases and J by 2 bases, with 13 bases in between. For CDR1 and CDR2, the germline V gene lists MGHRA and YSYEKL. The CDR3 goes from the cysteine to the phenylalanine over 15 residues. The only DNA kept is the CDR3, 45 bases in frame from the first base. Paper-wide results and their limitations: Contracting CD4+ clones appeared mostly in the CM and EM memory subsets, whereas CD8+ clones were enriched in EMRA. The second-wave clones that peaked on day 37 were not confirmed to be SARS-CoV-2 specific. Clones contracting from day 15 to 85 had balanced CD4/CD8 phenotypes, while a second wave expanding from day 15 to 37 was biased towards CD4+. Some responding clones were found in pre-infection memory, which suggests that pre-existing cross-reactive memory T cells took part in the SARS-CoV-2 response. Only two mild cases were covered in the study, and larger cohorts including severe cases with pre-infection samples were considered necessary.

The data were produced on an Illumina NovaSeq 6000. cDNA libraries for TCRalpha and TCRbeta were prepared by 5'RACE using constant-segment primers, with sample barcodes and unique molecular identifiers added. Trizol reagent was used to extract RNA from every sample. Libraries were amplified in two PCR steps, with a second sample barcode and Illumina TruSeq adapters added in the second step. The libraries were sequenced on an Illumina NovaSeq using 2 x 150 bp paired-end reads. Per the original workflow: Reads were demultiplexed and collapsed into UMI-guided consensus sequences with migec v1.2.7. Using mixcr v2.1.11, UMI consensuses were aligned to TRA and TRB V and J templates and then assembled into clonotypes. Expanded or contracted clonotypes were those called significant by both edgeR and NoisET, with noise models trained on biological replicates. For edgeR calls, the cutoffs were a false discovery rate-adjusted p below 0.01 and a log2 fold-change threshold of 1. As an exploratory analysis of dynamics, max-normalized trajectories of the 1000 most abundant clonotypes were examined by PCA with hierarchical clustering. The CD4 or CD8 phenotype of responding clones was assigned using the separately sequenced CD4+ and CD8+ repertoires. The public reads were quality trimmed at Q25 with fastp and then assembled into clones with MiXCR by TCRdb, keeping productive beta chains. Entries are consolidated by CDR3 protein sequence, retaining the most common genes and DNA. It is TCRdb's table, rather than the study itself, that gives the V and J calls and clone size. The table for this sample lists 250,000 to 300,000 distinct CDR3 sequences; about a sixth of them were counted only once. More than 20% of the sample belongs to the ten largest clones.

Material for sequencing was PBMCs or a T cell subset sorted from them (not recorded which). The TCR comes from a man younger than 30 who had mild COVID-19 (a few samples of this study predate the infection). The sample titles of this study are shuffled in the database, so cell type and time point are left out; the donor was told from shared clones. The chain was built from TRBV4-1 and TRBJ2-3; the D gene may be TRBD1 or TRBD2, since each aligns over 6 bases. The nucleotide sequence reads as follows: TGCGCCAGCAGCCGCTGGGGGGCACTCACAGATACGCAGTATTTT. The translation is CASSRWGALTDTQYF.